This TCR beta chain was sequenced in a study of CD8 T cells in Susac syndrome. Sequencing targeted TCR beta in blood CD8+ and CD4+ T cells. It was negative isolation that provided the CD8+ and CD4+ T cells, whereas TEMRA cells were enriched by FACS. RNA totalling roughly 0.45 to 1 ug underwent reverse transcription with random hexamers. One entry per CDR3 protein results from TCRdb running MiXCR on the immunoSEQ multiplex PCR reads. The data show 100,000 to 150,000 distinct CDR3 sequences, about 96% seen once. This CDR3 comprises 13 residues. Deletions cut 5 bases from V and 6 bases from J, with 14 bases between.

The sequence was obtained from a human donor in good health. The material sequenced was CD4+ T cells from PBMCs. This chain connects TRBV12-3 or TRBV12-4 to TRBJ2-7, with D possibly being TRBD1 (6 bases). CDR3 DNA: TGTGCCAGCAGTCACAGGGTTAGATCCGAGCAGTACTTC. Protein sequence: CASSHRVRSEQYF.